Sequencing of this T cell receptor beta chain was carried out in a study of early T cells in non-severe SARS-CoV-2 infection. The wider study: Chains stayed unpaired after sequencing of bulk RNA from unsorted whole blood.

This CDR3 is built from 14 residues. The V gene lost 3 bases and the J gene lost 0 bases, with 9 bases spanning the gap. CDR1 and CDR2 (germline): MNHEY, SMNVEV (reference sequence). cDNA molecules, individually, were tagged with unique molecular identifiers. TCRdb itself ran the 5' RACE reads through MiXCR, one entry per CDR3 protein. This sample carries 80,000 to 95,000 distinct CDR3 sequences, 12% to 15% of them seen once, and the ten largest clones take around 6.4%. This clonotype was sampled from an adult who was a healthcare worker with PCR-confirmed SARS-CoV-2 infection or an uninfected control (not recorded which). Sequencing used whole blood. This chain links TRBV27 with TRBJ2-7; a possible D gene is TRBD1 (6 bases). This chain's CDR3 is CASSFQGYSYEQYF. Here the CDR3 DNA reads TGTGCCAGCAGTTTTCAGGGGTACTCCTACGAGCAGTACTTC.